A selection of T cell receptor beta chains follows, all from one sample in a study of beta chain features in type 1 diabetes. TCRdb keeps only in-frame clones here, not all; method: immunoSEQ multiplex PCR. The profile shows some 200,000 clones, 11% of them singletons. Sequencing was carried out using central memory CD4+ T cells from blood. The receptors were sampled from a man younger than 30 in good health. The CDR3 runs from the conserved cysteine through the conserved F or W. Each record gives: J gene, V gene, clone size, D gene, CDR3 DNA, CDR3 protein. D genes are given only for firm matches. Only part of the rows carry a size: once, few, many, or a class if the clone is expanded.

TRBJ2-5 TRBV15 few - TGTGCCACCAGCAGAGATCTCCCGGGGCGCACTGGGGCCCAGTACTTC CATSRDLPGRTGAQYF
TRBJ2-3 TRBV11-2 - - TGTGCCAGCAGCTTAGGCTGGAGCACAGATACGCAGTATTTT CASSLGWSTDTQYF
TRBJ2-3 TRBV11-2 - - TGTGCCAGCAGCTTAGATCGTCTAGTTCAGACAGATACGCAGTATTTT CASSLDRLVQTDTQYF
TRBJ2-3 TRBV7-2 many - TGTGCCAGCAGCTTAGTAGGCGACGGGAGTCAAGATACGCAGTATTTT CASSLVGDGSQDTQYF
TRBJ2-1 TRBV28 few TRBD2 TGTGCCAGCAGTCAGACTAGCGGGGACTACAATGAGCAGTTCTTC CASSQTSGDYNEQFF
TRBJ2-4 TRBV30 - TRBD2 TGTGCCTGGAGTGTGGGAGGGGCCGGGGACATTCAGTACTTC CAWSVGGAGDIQYF
TRBJ2-3 TRBV2 - - TGTGCCAGCAGTGATCGTGTAGATACGCAGTATTTT CASSDRVDTQYF
TRBJ1-1 TRBV29-1 many - TGCAGCGGCGGGAGGGGTTATAGGGGCACTGAAGCTTTCTTT CSGGRGYRGTEAFF
TRBJ2-7 TRBV6-5 few - TGTGCCAGCAGCCAAGGGGGGAGTGGGTCCTACGAGCAGTACTTC CASSQGGSGSYEQYF
TRBJ2-7 TRBV30 few TRBD1 TGTGCCTGGAGTGAGGGACAGGGGCACTACGAGCAGTACTTC CAWSEGQGHYEQYF
TRBJ2-3 TRBV7-9 - - TGTGCCAGCAGCTTAGTATCCACTTCCACAGATACGCAGTATTTT CASSLVSTSTDTQYF
TRBJ1-2 TRBV5-1 - - TGCGCCAGCAGCTTGAATGGGGACGGCTACACCTTC CASSLNGDGYTF
TRBJ2-1 TRBV4-1 many - TGCGCCAGCAGCCAACTAGCGATCAATGAGCAGTTCTTC CASSQLAINEQFF
TRBJ1-4 TRBV10-3 few - TGTGCCATCAGTGAGTCGGTTGAAAAACTGTTTTTT CAISESVEKLFF
TRBJ2-5 TRBV2 few - TGTGCCAGCAGTGACGCGGCGGTCACCCGAGAGACCCAGTACTTC CASSDAAVTRETQYF
TRBJ2-2 TRBV30 few TRBD1 TGTGCCTGGAGTGTGACCAGGGGGCGGGTCGGGGAGCTGTTTTTT CAWSVTRGRVGELFF
TRBJ2-7 TRBV6-5 - - TGTGCCAGCAGTTACGGAGGAAGGGACACCACCTACGAGCAGTACTTC CASSYGGRDTTYEQYF
TRBJ2-7 TRBV7-2 few - TGTGCCAGCAGCTTGACAAGGGAGGACGAGCAGTACTTC CASSLTREDEQYF
TRBJ2-4 TRBV28 few - TGTGCCAGCAGTCTCCCACCAAACGGCCCCCAGGGGTACATTCAGTACTTC CASSLPPNGPQGYIQYF
TRBJ2-5 TRBV29-1 many TRBD1 TGCAGCGCCCAGGACAGGCAAGAGACCCAGTACTTC CSAQDRQETQYF
TRBJ1-2 TRBV13 - - TGTGCCAGCAGCTTCTCCGGGTATGGCTACACCTTC CASSFSGYGYTF